Listed below are T cell receptor beta chains from one sample, sequenced in a study of cytomegalovirus exposure and HLA in healthy donors. Data came from immunoSEQ multiplex PCR; TCRdb stores just in-frame clones and leaves some out. The sample holds 90,000 to 120,000 clones, around 69% seen once. The sequenced material came from PBMCs. The receptor set was obtained from a man between 18 and 35 years old in good health and CMV-seronegative. CDR3s include the opening cysteine and the closing phenylalanine or tryptophan. Fields, in order: D gene, clone size, V gene, J gene, CDR3 DNA, CDR3 protein. A D gene is named only where the DNA matches it firmly. Size tells how often a clone was seen (once, few, many) or the class of an expanded clone, and some rows leave it out.

>TRBD2|NA|TRBV7-2|TRBJ2-2
TGTGCCAGCAGCCCTCGGGTAGCGGGGAACACCGGGGAGCTGTTTTTT
CASSPRVAGNTGELFF
>NA|NA|TRBV5-1|TRBJ1-3
TGCGCCAGCAGCTCAGGGCCTGGAAACACCATATATTTT
CASSSGPGNTIYF
>TRBD1|NA|TRBV5-1|TRBJ1-1
TGCGCCAGCAGCTTGAGGACAGGGAGGGCCACTGAAGCTTTCTTT
CASSLRTGRATEAFF
>NA|NA|TRBV6-5|TRBJ1-2
TGTGCCAGCAGTTATCGGGGTAGCAATGGCTACACCTTC
CASSYRGSNGYTF
>TRBD1|NA|TRBV4-1|TRBJ2-5
TGCGCCAGCAGCCAAGATTCGTGGACAGGCCAAGAGACCCAGTACTTC
CASSQDSWTGQETQYF
>TRBD1|once|TRBV5-4|TRBJ1-4
TGTGCCAGCAGCACCCGAGGGACAGGCGCAACTAATGAAAAACTGTTTTTT
CASSTRGTGATNEKLFF
>NA|few|TRBV4-1|TRBJ2-7
TGCGCCAGCAGCCAAACCAGGGGTTACGAGCAGTACTTC
CASSQTRGYEQYF
>TRBD1|NA|TRBV7-3|TRBJ2-6
TGTGCCAGCAGCGAACAGGGGGCGTTAGGGGCCAACGTCCTGACTTTC
CASSEQGALGANVLTF
>TRBD1|NA|TRBV4-3|TRBJ2-7
TGCGCCAGCAGCCAAGTCCTCGCGACAGGGTTAGGCTCGGTGCAGTACTTC
CASSQVLATGLGSVQYF
>NA|few|TRBV5-1|TRBJ1-6
TGCGCCAGCAGCGGATCCGGGGGACCCGGCTCACCCCTCCACTTT
CASSGSGGPGSPLHF
>NA|few|TRBV7-2|TRBJ1-2
TGTGCCAGCAGAAAAGAACAGGACTATAACTATGGCTACACCTTC
CASRKEQDYNYGYTF
>TRBD1|few|TRBV6-1|TRBJ1-4
TGTGCCAGCAGTGAAAAGTGGCAGGGGGATGAAAAACTGTTTTTT
CASSEKWQGDEKLFF
>NA|few|TRBV10-3|TRBJ1-2
TGTGCCTCTGGCGGGACCCCTAACTATGGCTACACCTTC
CASGGTPNYGYTF
>NA|NA|TRBV28|TRBJ1-5
TGTGCCAGCAGTTCATATTCTGGCCCCAGCAGGCAGCCCCAGCATTTT
CASSSYSGPSRQPQHF
>NA|NA|TRBV14|TRBJ2-7
TGTGCCAGCAGCCATCTCAGGGGCTACGAGCAGTACTTC
CASSHLRGYEQYF
>NA|NA|TRBV6-6|TRBJ2-5
TGTGCCAGCAGTAGTATAAGCGGAGGGGAGACCCAGTACTTC
CASSSISGGETQYF
>TRBD2|NA|TRBV9|TRBJ2-5
TGTGCCAGCAGCTTGGGGGGGGGTCCTGGGGAGACCCAGTACTTC
CASSLGGGPGETQYF
>NA|NA|TRBV29-1|TRBJ2-7
TGCAGCGTCGGCCGGTCCCCAGGTGGCGAGCAGTACTTC
CSVGRSPGGEQYF
>NA|once|TRBV2|TRBJ1-1
TGTGCCAGCAGTGAATTCAGAGGGGGCACTGAAGCTTTCTTT
CASSEFRGGTEAFF
>TRBD2|once|TRBV6-5|TRBJ2-1
TGTGCCAGCACCAACGGGGCGGGGGGGCGAGGGCCGTTCTTC
CASTNGAGGRGPFF
>NA|NA|TRBV19|TRBJ2-4
TGTGCCAGTAGGCAGTTTGACATGTCCAAAAACATTCAGTACTTC
CASRQFDMSKNIQYF
>NA|NA|TRBV19|TRBJ1-1
TGTGCCAGCAATTGGGGCGTCGGCGTGAACACTGAAGCTTTCTTT
CASNWGVGVNTEAFF
>TRBD2|few|TRBV18|TRBJ2-1
TGTGCCAGCTCACCGACGGCGGGGGGGAGCTCCTACAATGAGCAGTTCTTC
CASSPTAGGSSYNEQFF
>TRBD2|NA|TRBV5-1|TRBJ2-3
TGCGCCAGCAGCTTGATCGGGACTAGCCCCACAGATACGCAGTATTTT
CASSLIGTSPTDTQYF